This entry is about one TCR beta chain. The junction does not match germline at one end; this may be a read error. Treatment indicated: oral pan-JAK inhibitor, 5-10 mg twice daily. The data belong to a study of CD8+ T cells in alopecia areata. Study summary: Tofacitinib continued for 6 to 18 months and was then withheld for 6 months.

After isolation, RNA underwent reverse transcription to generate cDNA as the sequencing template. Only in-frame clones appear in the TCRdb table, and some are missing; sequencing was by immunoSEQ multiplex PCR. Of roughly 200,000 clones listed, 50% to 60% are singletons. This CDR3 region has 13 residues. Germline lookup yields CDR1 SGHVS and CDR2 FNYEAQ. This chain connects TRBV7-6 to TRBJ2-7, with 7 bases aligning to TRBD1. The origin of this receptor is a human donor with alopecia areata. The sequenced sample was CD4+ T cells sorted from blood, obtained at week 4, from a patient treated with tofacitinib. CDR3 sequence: CASSPAGGRVRNF. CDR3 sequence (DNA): TGTGCCAGCAGCCCAGCAGGGGGAAGGGTGAGGAACTTC.